The TCR beta chain described here comes from a study of graft-versus-host responses after intestinal transplantation (dated by TCRdb to the early 2020s). With regard to the full study: The transplants that recipients got were multivisceral, liver-intestinal, or isolated intestinal. The cohort enrolled about two dozen intestinal transplant recipients including one retransplant, and a few patients lacking pretransplant specimens were excluded. To identify alloreactive clones, pre-transplant mixed lymphocyte reaction products were sequenced and then compared with unstimulated pre-transplant donor and recipient T cells. Rather than going through the commercial service, samples from a few later patients were sequenced in-house on an Illumina MiSeq and processed with MiXCR. Every recipient was given anti-thymocyte globulin induction, followed by about three years of maintenance tacrolimus and steroids. A peak of at least 4% donor T cells among recipient peripheral blood mononuclear cells was the definition used for donor T cell macrochimerism. After intestinal transplantation, graft-versus-host and host-versus-graft alloreactive T cell clones in the graft, circulation and bone marrow were tracked using bulk TCR-beta CDR3 sequencing. The paper's findings and limits, for the study overall: Patients with donor T cell macrochimerism had high GvH to HvG T cell clonal ratios in their allografts. Peak levels of circulating GvH clones were associated with declines in HvG clones early after transplant. Conclusions were limited by the relatively low number and heterogeneity of intestinal transplant patients. GvH clones were detected in recipient bone marrow, and some appeared earlier in ileal mucosa or blood, consistent with an intestinal mucosal origin.

This clone has only a few counts. No per-base quality is available; no much larger clone lies one base away. The time point label on this specimen signifies: cells obtained before transplantation from donor or recipient. Mixed lymphocyte reactions plated 200,000 CFSE-labeled pre-transplant responders with 200,000 irradiated violet-dye-labeled stimulators and were cultured for about six days. Proliferating CD3+CD4+CFSE-low and CD3+CD8+CFSE-low responder cells were FACS-sorted on a BD Influx sorter after the mixed lymphocyte reaction. The germline V gene sets CDR1 to SGHVS and CDR2 to FQNEAQ. V is trimmed back by 5 bases and J by 5 bases, and the junction contains 7 bases that no gene match accounts for. The CDR3 numbers 16 residues from cysteine through phenylalanine. Here the CDR3 DNA is all that survives: 48 bases in frame from base 1. The method behind the library was the immunoSEQ multiplex PCR assay. In most patients, genomic DNA was isolated using the Qiagen DNeasy Blood and Tissue Kit and sent frozen to Adaptive Biotechnologies for TCR sequencing. For most patients, high-throughput TCR-beta CDR3 sequencing of genomic DNA was performed by Adaptive Biotechnologies. As for the authors' bioinformatics: Adaptive's ImmunoSEQ software was the source of the TCR sequencing data for 15 to 20 patients, while three other patients were processed with MiXCR and VDJtools. To correct CD4 versus CD8 sorting errors, sequences present in both subsets at a frequency ratio below 5:1 were removed. CDR3 nucleotide sequences shared between donor and recipient were removed because the origin of such sequences could not be assigned. To count as alloreactive, a clone needed at least 2-fold expansion over unstimulated cells and a minimum CFSE-low frequency of 0.002% (template counts) or 0.001% (read counts). Mappable clones were those detected in sequenced pre-transplant spleen, lymph node, or MLR CFSE-low populations of the donor or recipient. The cumulative frequency of alloreactive clones was calculated as a percentage of all sequences, weighted by copy number. TCRdb retrieved this table from immuneACCESS and kept in-frame rearrangements only. Not all clones are present; in checked studies, unresolved V genes account for under half, and no reason is known for the remainder. D and trimming were read from the DNA, whereas the V and J calls and clone size are those reported in that table. Within this sample are some 6,600 clones, with about 29% of them counted one time only. Of the sample, about 4% falls within the top ten clones.

Material: alloreactive CD4+ T cells from a mixed lymphocyte reaction culture, obtained before transplantation. In the paper's terms, the cell subset or site label means: CFSE-low proliferating T cells sorted from approximately six-day pre-transplant mixed lymphocyte reaction (GvH or HvG direction). Rearrangement joined TRBV7-8 to TRBJ2-3; 13 bases in the middle match TRBD2. The TCR originated in a human patient who was an organ donor for intestinal transplantation. The CDR3 protein: CASSRLAGGGGDTQYF. In nucleotide form, the sequence is TGTGCCAGCAGCCGACTAGCGGGGGGCGGGGGAGATACGCAGTATTTT.